This entry describes one TCR beta chain. Each CDR3 protein gets one entry after TCRdb re-called the RT-PCR reads with MiXCR. Of 150,000 to 200,000 distinct CDR3 sequences listed, about 24% are singletons. The CDR3 contains 15 residues. The V segment lost 5 bases and the J segment 1 base; nucleotides outside the gene matches: 6. This entry belongs to a study of patients and donors after allogeneic stem cell transplantation. The chain has TRBV12-3 or TRBV12-4 and TRBJ2-7; 9 nucleotides align to TRBD2. The sequence came from a human donor who was either an allogeneic HSCT recipient or a stem cell or donor lymphocyte infusion donor (not recorded which). It is not recorded whose cells these are; they may come from a transplant donor. Sequenced sample: blood, either unsorted or a sorted T cell fraction (not recorded which). Here the CDR3 DNA reads TGTGCCAGCAGTCTTCCAGCGGGAGGTTCCTACGAGCAGTACTTC. Translating it yields CASSLPAGGSYEQYF.